This T cell receptor (beta chain) was sequenced for a study of shared clonotypes between healthy human individuals (dated by TCRdb to the early 2020s). Turning to the overall study: A couple of women and a few men aged 18 to 49 years were included in the cohort. Per donor, three plates each were used for CD4 naive and CD4 memory, two for CD8 naive, and one for CD8 memory. To estimate repertoire size and how much clonotypes are shared between individuals, the study performed deep sequencing of blood TCR repertoires from roughly five healthy adults. Different laboratories and diverse techniques were used to prepare libraries and sequence TCR repertoires, to increase sequencing depth and limit assay-specific biases. Per donor, leukapheresis produced somewhere between about 0.8 and 9.5 billion PBMCs.

Based on the germline V gene, the CDR1 and CDR2 sequences are KGHSH and LQKENI. V is pared back by 5 bases and J by 4 bases, with 14 bases lying between the germline termini. The CDR3 starts with the cysteine, ends with the phenylalanine, and has 14 residues. Only CDR3 DNA is held: 42 bases, read in frame from base 1. TCR CDR3 regions were amplified from genomic DNA by multiplex PCR using the deep immunoSEQ assay. Extracted genomic DNA from each cell subset was distributed evenly across all wells of several immunoSEQ 96-well plates, and each plate was treated as a replicate. For sorted subsets, each replicate PCR was loaded with roughly 190 ng genomic DNA, equivalent to 30,000 or so T cell genomes. Purified libraries were quantified with a Qubit 3.0 fluorometer, sized on a Bioanalyzer 2100, and re-quantified with the KAPA Library Quantification kit. Every immunoSEQ 96-well plate was sequenced on a separate single-read 150-cycle Illumina NextSeq 550 flow cell. Turning to the authors' computational methods: Because the immunoSEQ output held only junctional sequences and lacked quality scores, the filtering could not match the filtering applied to full-length reads. Sequences were annotated with PyIR, a Python wrapper for IgBLAST v1.9, using IMGT germline references to assign V/J genes and CDR3. Reads were removed for weak V/J assignments (E-value above 1e-6), missing CDR3, stop codons, out-of-frame junctions, or ambiguous translated residues. A V3J clonotype was defined by an identical inferred V gene, J gene, and CDR3 amino acid sequence. Percentage overlap between repertoires was computed as shared unique clonotypes divided by the size of the smaller repertoire. RTK rarefaction, the Chao1 estimator, and Recon v2.1 estimates of unobserved clonotypes were used to assess repertoire richness. OLGA was used to compute generation probabilities for all TCRbeta clonotypes that the gDNA method yielded from a handful of donors. TCRdb holds this immuneACCESS table with in-frame rearrangements only. Some clones are missing; in checked studies, unresolved V genes explain under half, and the rest has no known cause. The DNA gave D and trimming, while V, J and clone size come from that table. The sample table records approximately 340,000 clones; approximately 79% of these occur just once. Of the sample, 10% falls within the top ten clones.

Concerning this clone itself: Its antigen remains undetermined. No qualities accompany the bases; no much larger clone lies one base away.

The study at large found these results: Incomplete sequencing was indicated by rarefaction of sorted-subset datasets, despite the large sequencing depth. Larger estimated clonotype richness was generally found for naive subsets than for memory subsets. Because the study included only a small number of donors, the genetic and exposure-history diversity represented was limited. Sharing across a handful of donors was observed for roughly 5.4% of naive CD4, over 3% of naive CD8, around 2.5% of memory CD4, and about 0.39% of memory CD8 clonotypes. Compared with non-shared clonotypes, clonotypes shared by all four sorted-subset donors had higher generation probabilities. Only blood was sampled, and tissue TCR repertoires likely differ from those in blood. Pairwise subsampling indicated that sequencing depth was expected to affect the degree of clonotype sharing among donors.

Donors were healthy HIV-negative adults with no recently reported acute infections or vaccinations. All donors were Caucasian adults living in Nashville, Tennessee, USA. CD4+ T cells were enriched by magnetic negative selection; naive cells were then positively selected on CD45RA, and the negative fraction formed the memory subset. Blood was obtained by leukapheresis, after which PBMCs were separated by Ficoll-Histopaque density gradient centrifugation and cryopreserved in liquid nitrogen vapor phase. Analytical flow cytometry was used to check the purity and quantity of every magnetically sorted T cell population. Each sorted fraction had its genomic DNA isolated and then quantified by UV absorbance on a Nanodrop 2000c.

The sequencing sample was made of memory CD4+ T cells sorted from blood. Read against the paper, the sample's cell subset or site label means: CD45RA-negative fraction. The clonotype was recovered from a man aged 25-40 years in good health. This chain is built from TRBV18 and TRBJ1-1; the D gene is perhaps TRBD1, from 6 matching bases. The DNA sequence is given as TGTGCCAGCTCATTACAGGGTTACGGCACTGAAGCTTTCTTT. Its translation reads: CASSLQGYGTEAFF. The variable domain in full, with residues beyond the CDR3 obtained from the reference TRBV18 and TRBJ1-1 genes, is NAGVMQNPRHLVRRRGQEARLRCSPMKGHSHVYWYRQLPEEGLKFMVYLQKENIIDESGMPKERFSAEFPKEGPSILRIQQVVRGDSAAYFCASSLQGYGTEAFFGQGTRLTVV.